This is a list of T cell receptor beta chains from one sample in a study of blood T cell repertoires in COVID-19. Generated by immunoSEQ multiplex PCR, the TCRdb table keeps only in-frame clones and is missing some. The sample has some 190,000 clones; roughly 83% are singletons. Sequencing was carried out using PBMCs or T cells enriched from blood (not recorded which). The origin of the receptors is a man aged 35-49 years with acute COVID-19. Each CDR3 is given with its conserved first and last residue. A D gene is named only where the DNA matches it firmly. Not every row has a clone size; where given, it reads once, few, many or a size class.

j_call | clone_size | v_call | d_call | cdr3_aa | cdr3_nt
TRBJ1-1 | large | TRBV25-1 | . | CATGATTEAFF | TGTGCCACCGGAGCGACCACTGAAGCTTTCTTT
TRBJ2-5 | . | TRBV24-1 | . | CATSESGGRETQYF | TGTGCCACCAGTGAAAGTGGGGGGAGGGAGACCCAGTACTTC
TRBJ1-4 | . | TRBV29-1 | . | CSVGSRGGSHREKLFF | TGCAGCGTTGGCTCCCGGGGAGGGTCCCACCGGGAAAAACTGTTTTTT
TRBJ1-1 | . | TRBV27 | . | CASKRLTEAFF | TGTGCCAGCAAGCGACTCACTGAAGCTTTCTTT
TRBJ2-1 | . | TRBV2 | . | CASNSEQFRVGNEQFF | TGTGCCAGCAATTCCGAGCAATTCCGGGTTGGGAATGAGCAGTTCTTC
TRBJ2-7 | . | TRBV7-6 | . | CASSLTESLIYEQYF | TGTGCCAGCAGCCTCACGGAGAGTCTGATCTACGAGCAGTACTTC
TRBJ1-2 | once | TRBV9 | . | CASSVGSFGYTF | TGTGCCAGCAGCGTAGGGAGTTTTGGCTACACCTTC
TRBJ1-4 | . | TRBV10-2 | TRBD1 | CASGGQGGEKLFF | TGCGCCAGCGGGGGACAGGGAGGAGAAAAACTGTTTTTT
TRBJ1-4 | . | TRBV30 | . | CAFQGATNEKLFF | TGTGCCTTCCAGGGTGCAACTAATGAAAAACTGTTTTTT
TRBJ1-1 | . | TRBV6-5 | . | CASVAFSEAFF | TGTGCCAGCGTGGCATTCTCTGAAGCTTTCTTT
TRBJ2-7 | . | TRBV6-5 | TRBD2 | CASSYSGLAGSYEQYF | TGTGCCAGCAGTTACTCGGGGCTAGCGGGTTCCTACGAGCAGTACTTC